What follows are 11 T cell receptor beta chains derived from one specimen sequenced in a study of blood T cell repertoires in COVID-19. Assay used: immunoSEQ multiplex PCR; TCRdb lists only in-frame clones, some missing. The sample includes more than 200,000 clones, more than 75% of them seen just once. The sequenced sample was PBMCs or T cells enriched from blood (not recorded which). The receptors shown here come from a woman aged 40 to 50 with acute COVID-19.

The rearrangement links TRBV5-1 to TRBJ2-7; TRBD2 agrees at 7 bases. CDR3 length: 16 amino acids. Germline CDR1 and CDR2: SGHRS and YFSETQ. Trimming removed 4 bases from V and 3 bases from J; junction bases left unmatched: 13. The CDR3 is CASSRSTSALNYEQYF. The DNA for the CDR3 is TGCGCCAGCAGCCGAAGTACTAGCGCGCTTAACTACGAGCAGTACTTC.

The chain links TRBV19 to TRBJ1-6, with D unclear. CDR1 and CDR2 from the germline V gene are LNHDA and SQIVND (reference sequence). The CDR3 has 17 amino acids. The V end lost 3 bases, the J end lost 8 bases, and 20 bases lay between the germline ends. CDR3 residues: CASSISNRRQDDSPLHF. The CDR3 nucleotides are TGTGCCAGTAGTATTTCGAATCGTAGGCAGGATGATTCACCCCTCCACTTT.

The chain links TRBV28 to TRBJ1-3; D may be TRBD1 (5 bases). Trimming stripped 7 bases from V and 4 bases from J, with 20 bases between. There are 16 residues in the CDR3. Germline CDR1 MDHEN, CDR2 SYDVKM. CDR3: CASTSPGGGLGNTIYF. CDR3 DNA sequence: TGTGCCAGCACCTCACCCGGGGGAGGGCTGGGAAACACCATATATTTT.

The chain has TRBV6-2 or TRBV6-3 and TRBJ1-2, with 7 nucleotides matching TRBD1. The ends lost 0 bases at V and 8 bases at J; junction bases unmatched: 9. CDR3 length equals 15 residues. The germline CDR1 and CDR2 sequences are MNHEY and SVGEGT. The chain's CDR3 is CASSYSRGGLEGYTF. Written as DNA, the CDR3 is TGTGCCAGCAGTTACTCGAGAGGGGGCCTGGAGGGCTACACCTTC.

The rearrangement uses TRBV27 and TRBJ1-2; maybe TRBD1 (5 bases). This CDR3 has 13 amino acids. Trimming cost V 6 bases and J 3 bases, with 11 bases left between them. CDR1 MNHEY and CDR2 SMNVEV come from the germline V gene (reference sequence). The CDR3 spells CASSKQEHYGYTF. In DNA form, the CDR3 reads TGTGCCAGCAGCAAACAGGAACACTATGGCTACACCTTC.

The rearrangement joins TRBV25-1 to TRBJ2-7, with 7 nucleotides matching TRBD1. Trimming cost V 7 bases and J 7 bases; bases outside gene matches: 7. The CDR3 totals 12 residues. Germline CDR1 MGHDK, CDR2 SYGVNS. The CDR3 here is CASTKTGLEQYF. The CDR3 DNA sequence: TGTGCCAGCACTAAGACAGGGCTGGAGCAGTACTTC.

The chain employs TRBV3-1 (or the pseudogene TRBV3-2) and TRBJ2-5, with D possibly matching TRBD1 (6 bases). V dropped 4 bases and J dropped 3 bases, with 6 bases sitting between them. Germline CDR1 is LGHDT and CDR2 is YNNKEL (reference sequence). The CDR3 spans 12 residues. The CDR3 nucleotides read TGTGCCAGCAGCCGGACAGAAGAGACCCAGTACTTC. As protein: CASSRTEETQYF.

The V call is TRBV6-1, the J call TRBJ2-3, with 9 bases fitting TRBD1. CDR3 size: 15 residues. The J segment lost 2 bases and the V segment lost 5 bases, leaving 5 bases of the junction unmatched. The germline CDR1 and CDR2 sequences are MNHNS and SASEGT. In nucleotides, the CDR3 is TGTGCCAGCAGTACAGGACAGGGGATCACAGATACGCAGTATTTT. Translation: CASSTGQGITDTQYF.

The rearrangement uses TRBV9 and TRBJ2-3, with 7 positions matching TRBD1. CDR3 length: 14 amino acids. CDR1 is SGDLS, CDR2 YYNGEE, per germline. After removal of 3 bases from V and 0 bases from J, the junction contained 1 base not matched to a gene. For the CDR3, the DNA is TGTGCCAGCAGCGAGGGGGCTAGCACAGATACGCAGTATTTT. Encoded protein: CASSEGASTDTQYF.

In its sample, this clone was seen a few times. The V and J genes are TRBV3-1 (or the pseudogene TRBV3-2) and TRBJ1-2, with a tentative D call TRBD1 (6 bases). CDR1 and CDR2 from the germline V gene are LGHDT and YNNKEL (reference sequence). This CDR3 is 15 amino acids long. V was pared by 0 bases and J by 7 bases, with 15 bases between. The CDR3 is CASSQDSRGALGYTF. The CDR3 coding sequence is TGTGCCAGCAGCCAAGATTCACGGGGGGCGCTTGGCTACACCTTC.

V is TRBV7-8 and J is TRBJ1-6; D is perhaps TRBD1 (5 bases). Trimming removed 1 base at V and 5 bases at J, with 9 bases between. Germline CDR1 and CDR2: SGHVS and FQNEAQ. This CDR3 has 15 amino acids. The CDR3 region has the DNA TGTGCCAGCAGCTTAGGAGGGACTAATAATTCACCCCTCCACTTT. Its translation: CASSLGGTNNSPLHF.